This T cell receptor beta chain is drawn from a study of Ad26.COV2.S vaccination and SARS-CoV-2 variants. The overall study: The vaccine Ad26.COV2.S was put into the muscle once, or twice with 56 days between. Regarding the study as a whole: Those who received the vaccine showed greater spike-specific TCR breadth than those given placebo.

The germline CDR1 and CDR2 sequences are SEHNR and FQNEAQ (reference sequence). The germline V and J ends were trimmed by 2 bases and 7 bases, with 20 bases remaining between them. The length of the CDR3 is 17 residues. Using immunoSEQ multiplex PCR, the repertoire was profiled, and TCRdb retains in-frame clones only, with some absent. This table has about 350,000 clones, approximately 86% appearing once. Treatment: roughly 20 received Ad26.COV2.S at low or high dose, single or two shots; about 5 received placebo; per-sample allocation not given. Sampling was performed 63 days after the first vaccine or placebo injection. Boston supplied an adult donor aged 18-55 years. This clone was observed a few times. Its antigen remains unknown.

The sequence was obtained from a person aged 18 to 65 who received the Ad26.COV2.S COVID-19 vaccine or a placebo. This chain uses TRBV7-9 with TRBJ1-4; D is possibly TRBD1 (5 bases). The sequencing here drew on peripheral blood, taken in a trial of Ad26.COV2.S vaccine versus placebo. CDR3 sequence reads: CASSLPLERGQGEKLFF. As DNA, the CDR3 is TGTGCCAGCAGCTTACCTTTAGAGAGGGGCCAGGGTGAAAAACTGTTTTTT.